This T cell receptor beta chain was recorded in a study of cytomegalovirus exposure and HLA in healthy donors. Study-wide background: Later analysis reported that the approximately 120 validation repertoires shared the platform of the approximately 690 first-cohort repertoires. General study points: Overall, approximately 150 TCR beta chains were annotated as cytomegalovirus-associated. The study found most TCR sequences rare, yet found some public TCRs in many donors. Confirmation was obtained in vitro that a few CMV-associated chains are specific for CMV antigens.

Repertoires were generated with immunoSEQ multiplex PCR, while TCRdb's copy carries only in-frame clones and drops some. The table lists under 250,000 clones, roughly 91% of them singletons. About this clone: Its antigen is not known.

Trimming cost V 7 bases and J 2 bases, with 13 bases left between them. Germline CDR1 LNHDA, CDR2 SQIVND (reference sequence). The CDR3 totals 14 residues. Sequencing was done on a sample of PBMCs. This clonotype was obtained from a woman between 18 and 29 years old in good health and CMV-seropositive. The V gene is TRBV19, the J gene TRBJ2-3, with D possibly matching TRBD2 (6 bases). The CDR3 sequence: CASTPSGSTDTQYF. DNA for the CDR3: TGTGCCAGTACCCCGAGCGGGTCCACAGATACGCAGTATTTT.